This entry lists 5 T cell receptor beta chains sequenced from one sample in a study of blood T cell repertoires in COVID-19. Clones were sequenced by immunoSEQ multiplex PCR, and TCRdb holds only the in-frame ones, with some missing. In the table there are over 90,000 clones, 89% of which are singletons. The sequenced sample was peripheral blood. The receptor source for this set is an elderly woman in a cohort sampled during active COVID-19.

V and J are TRBV6-1 and TRBJ1-2; tentative D call: TRBD1 (6 bases). The CDR3 is made up of 13 amino acids. V was clipped by 3 bases and J by 7 bases, with 12 bases between them. Germline CDR1 MNHNS, CDR2 SASEGT. CDR3 amino acids: CASSESGAGGYTF. The DNA for the CDR3 is TGTGCCAGCAGTGAGTCAGGGGCGGGTGGCTACACCTTC.

J is TRBJ1-1 and V is TRBV27, with D hard to call. The V and J ends lost 6 bases and 4 bases respectively, with 15 bases between them. The CDR3 consists of 14 residues. The germline gives CDR1 MNHEY, CDR2 SMNVEV (reference sequence). CDR3 residues: CASRQYVDFTEAFF. CDR3 sequence (DNA): TGTGCCAGCAGGCAATACGTAGATTTCACTGAAGCTTTCTTT.

This clone occurred once. V gene TRBV25-1 combines with J gene TRBJ2-7; perhaps TRBD1 as D (6 bases). The CDR3 runs to 11 residues. V gave up 6 bases and J gave up 7 bases, with 10 bases separating them. Looked up from germline, CDR1 is MGHDK and CDR2 is SYGVNS. As DNA, the CDR3 is TGTGCCAGCAGACAGGGTGGGGAGCAGTACTTC. Translating it yields CASRQGGEQYF.

V gene TRBV28 combines with J gene TRBJ2-1; 7 nucleotides align to TRBD2. J gave up 4 bases and V 6 bases, and 9 bases lay outside the gene matches. The CDR3 extends over 15 amino acids. Germline CDR1 and CDR2: MDHEN and SYDVKM. The chain's CDR3 is CASSPAAGVYNEQFF. The CDR3 bases are TGTGCCAGCAGCCCCGCTGCGGGGGTATACAATGAGCAGTTCTTC.

The chain uses TRBV24-1 and TRBJ2-5; maybe TRBD2 (6 bases). Germline V gene lookup returns CDR1 KGHDR and CDR2 SFDVKD. This CDR3 is 15 amino acids long. V was shortened by 4 bases and J by 1 base, with 12 bases between the two germline ends. The CDR3 DNA is TGTGCCACCAGTGACCCCAGCGGGTTCCAAGAGACCCAGTACTTC. Its translation: CATSDPSGFQETQYF.